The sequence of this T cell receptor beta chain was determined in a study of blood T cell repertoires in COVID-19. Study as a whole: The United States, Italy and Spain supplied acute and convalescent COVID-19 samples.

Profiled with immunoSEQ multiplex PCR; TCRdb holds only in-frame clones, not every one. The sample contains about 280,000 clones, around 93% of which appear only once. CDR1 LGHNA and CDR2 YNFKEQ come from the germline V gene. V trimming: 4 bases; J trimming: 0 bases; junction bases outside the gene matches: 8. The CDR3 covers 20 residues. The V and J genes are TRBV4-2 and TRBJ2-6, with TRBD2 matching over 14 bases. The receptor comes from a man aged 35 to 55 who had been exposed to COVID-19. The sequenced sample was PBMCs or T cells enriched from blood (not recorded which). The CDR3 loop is CASSPGLAGAKSSGANVLTF. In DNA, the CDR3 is TGTGCCAGCAGCCCGGGACTAGCGGGAGCTAAAAGCTCTGGGGCCAACGTCCTGACTTTC.